The 26 T cell receptor beta chains below were found in one sample sequenced in a study of CD8 T cells in Susac syndrome. RNA in amounts of roughly 0.45 to 1 ug was reverse transcribed with random hexamers. TCRdb ran MiXCR on the immunoSEQ multiplex PCR reads and lists one entry per CDR3 protein. The table lists approximately 300,000 distinct CDR3 sequences, 85% of them singletons. Specimen: CD8+ T cells from PBMCs. Receptors were obtained from a human donor with multiple sclerosis.

CDR3 loop: CSARQLPELAGGPDTQYF. The CDR3 nucleotides are TGCAGTGCTAGACAACTCCCCGAACTAGCGGGAGGGCCCGATACGCAGTATTTT. The chain has TRBV20-1 and TRBJ2-3; 13 bases match TRBD2. Losses at the gene ends were 2 bases for V and 6 bases for J; bases not matched to a gene: 14. Germline CDR1 reads DFQATT; CDR2 reads SNEGSKA (reference sequence). This CDR3 is 18 amino acids long.

V is TRBV4-3 and J is TRBJ1-1; D remains unclear. Trimming pared 1 base from V and 5 bases from J, leaving 14 bases between. Germline CDR1 LGHNA, CDR2 YSLEER. The CDR3 consists of 15 residues. The DNA of the CDR3 is TGCGCCAGCAGCCAAGGAAGCGTGTGGGGAACTGAAGCTTTCTTT. Translated, it gives CASSQGSVWGTEAFF.

The genes are TRBV10-3 and TRBJ2-1, with D perhaps matching TRBD1 (6 bases). CDR1 is ENHRY, CDR2 SYGVKD, per germline. Between the trimmed V and J ends, which lost 3 bases and 4 bases, there was a span of 10 bases. This CDR3 is built from 14 residues. CDR3 residues: CAISDVGQYNEQFF. For the CDR3, the DNA is TGTGCCATCAGTGACGTTGGACAGTACAATGAGCAGTTCTTC.

This chain uses TRBV4-3 with TRBJ1-1; 10 bases fit TRBD1. This CDR3 is 14 amino acids long. V was pared by 8 bases and J by 3 bases, with 6 bases of the junction left unmatched. CDR1 is LGHNA, CDR2 YSLEER, per germline. CDR3 in amino acids: CASRGTGADTEAFF. CDR3 sequence (DNA): TGCGCCAGCCGAGGGACAGGGGCGGACACTGAAGCTTTCTTT.

This clonotype was observed once. The genes are TRBV28 and TRBJ2-3, with unresolved D. The CDR3 has 13 residues. The germline CDR1 and CDR2 sequences are MDHEN and SYDVKM. V lost 3 bases, J lost 4 bases, and 8 bases lay in between. CDR3 in amino acids: CASSLSDADTQYF. The CDR3 coding sequence is TGTGCCAGCAGTTTGAGCGATGCAGATACGCAGTATTTT.

The V gene is TRBV14, the J gene TRBJ2-2, with TRBD1 matching 7 bases. CDR1 and CDR2 (germline): SGHDN, FVKESK. After removal of 1 base from V and 4 bases from J, the junction contained 6 bases not matched to a gene. CDR3 length equals 16 residues. CDR3 sequence: CASSQALDRITGELFF. As DNA, the CDR3 is TGTGCCAGCAGCCAAGCCCTGGACAGGATCACCGGGGAGCTGTTTTTT.

The chain links TRBV12-3 or TRBV12-4 to TRBJ2-7; a weak D match, TRBD1 (5 bases). The CDR3 contains 14 residues. The germline V and J ends were trimmed by 5 bases and 2 bases, with 13 bases remaining between them. For the CDR3, the DNA is TGTGCCAGCAGTAACACCAGGGTTACCTACGAGCAGTACTTC. This encodes CASSNTRVTYEQYF.

The genes are TRBV27 and TRBJ2-7; a weak D match, TRBD1 (6 bases). Germline V gene lookup returns CDR1 MNHEY and CDR2 SMNVEV (reference sequence). V was cut by 6 bases and J by 3 bases, with 12 bases left in between. The CDR3 extends over 13 amino acids. In nucleotides, the CDR3 is TGTGCCAGCAGACCTGGGACACTCTACGAGCAGTACTTC. It codes for CASRPGTLYEQYF.

This chain connects TRBV20-1 to TRBJ2-7; tentative D call: TRBD2 (5 bases). CDR1 is DFQATT and CDR2 is SNEGSKA in the germline V gene (reference sequence). The CDR3 sequence is 12 residues long. V lost 6 bases, J lost 2 bases, and 11 bases lay in between. This CDR3 is CSARALTYEQYF. The CDR3 DNA sequence: TGCAGTGCGAGGGCACTCACCTACGAGCAGTACTTC.

V and J are TRBV13 and TRBJ2-7; D could derive from TRBD1 or TRBD2 (6 bases each). V lost 4 bases and J 1 base, leaving 14 bases between the germline ends. The CDR3 loop spans 15 amino acids. Looked up from germline, CDR1 is PRHDT and CDR2 is FYEKMQ (reference sequence). Here the CDR3 reads CASSSLGGRSYEQYF. In DNA, the CDR3 is TGTGCCAGCAGCTCCCTGGGGGGCAGGTCCTACGAGCAGTACTTC.

The chain combines TRBV15 with TRBJ1-2; possibly TRBD1 for D (6 bases). From germline, CDR1 is LNHNV and CDR2 YYDKDF (reference sequence). This CDR3 region has 17 residues. The germline V and J ends were trimmed by 3 bases and 5 bases, with 22 bases remaining between them. The CDR3 nucleotides are TGTGCCACCAGCAGCTCGGGACAACTACCCATCCTTTATGGCTACACCTTC. As protein: CATSSSGQLPILYGYTF. The whole variable domain, remainder taken from reference TRBV15 and TRBJ1-2, is DAMVIQNPRYQVTQFGKPVTLSCSQTLNHNVMYWYQQKSSQAPKLLFHYYDKDFNNEADTPDNFQSRRPNTSFCFLDIRSPGLGDTAMYLCATSSSGQLPILYGYTFGSGTRLTVV.

The chain has TRBV7-9 and TRBJ1-1, with TRBD1 matching over 7 bases. V lost 4 bases to trimming and J lost 1 base; unmatched junction nucleotides: 9. Germline CDR1 and CDR2: SEHNR and FQNEAQ (reference sequence). This CDR3 contains 16 residues. CDR3 DNA: TGTGCCAGCAGCTCAAGACAGGGCGTAGGGAACACTGAAGCTTTCTTT. Its translation is CASSSRQGVGNTEAFF.

The gene calls are TRBV7-9 and TRBJ2-5, with 8 bases aligning to TRBD2. CDR3 length: 15 amino acids. The trim removed 1 base at V and 2 bases at J, leaving 3 bases unmatched. The germline gives CDR1 SEHNR, CDR2 FQNEAQ (reference sequence). The CDR3 DNA sequence: TGTGCCAGCAGCTTAGTACCGGGAGGGCAAGAGACCCAGTACTTC. This translates into CASSLVPGGQETQYF.

This chain connects TRBV9 to TRBJ2-7; D remains ambiguous. CDR3 length equals 15 residues. The germline V gene has CDR1 SGDLS and CDR2 YYNGEE. The V end lost 0 bases, the J end lost 0 bases, and 10 bases lay between the germline ends. Written as DNA, the CDR3 is TGTGCCAGCAGCGTAGAGCCGGAGAGCTCCTACGAGCAGTACTTC. Its protein product is CASSVEPESSYEQYF.

The chain recombines TRBV20-1 with TRBJ2-7, with D perhaps matching TRBD1 (6 bases). V lost 0 bases and J 3 bases, leaving 18 bases between the germline ends. There are 16 residues in the CDR3. The germline gives CDR1 DFQATT, CDR2 SNEGSKA (reference sequence). The CDR3 protein is CSAREGTRDEYYEQYF. For the CDR3, the DNA is TGCAGTGCTAGAGAGGGGACACGGGACGAATACTACGAGCAGTACTTC.

The chain combines TRBV7-6 with TRBJ2-3, with TRBD2 matching 8 bases. CDR1 and CDR2 from the germline V gene are SGHVS and FNYEAQ. The CDR3 has 17 amino acids. V was pared by 6 bases and J by 6 bases, with 17 bases of the junction left unmatched. The CDR3 sequence: CASSPFPQREFLDTQYF. The CDR3 nucleotides read TGTGCCAGCAGTCCCTTTCCCCAGCGGGAGTTTCTGGATACGCAGTATTTT.

This chain connects TRBV12-3 or TRBV12-4 to TRBJ2-3; D is perhaps TRBD1 or TRBD2 (5 bases each). The germline V and J ends were trimmed by 1 base and 6 bases, with 20 bases remaining between them. The CDR3 is 17 amino acids. CDR3 amino acids: CASSLGITGRRIDTQYF. The CDR3 bases are TGTGCCAGCAGTTTAGGCATCACGGGACGGCGTATTGATACGCAGTATTTT.

The chain has TRBV7-9 and TRBJ2-7, with D perhaps assigned TRBD1 or TRBD2 (6 bases each). Germline V gene sequence: CDR1 SEHNR, CDR2 FQNEAQ (reference sequence). V shed 1 base and J shed 0 bases, with 10 bases lying between them. The CDR3 totals 15 residues. The CDR3 sequence is CASSLEQGLSYEQYF. The CDR3 bases are TGTGCCAGCAGCTTAGAACAGGGACTCTCCTACGAGCAGTACTTC.

The chain combines TRBV6-2 or TRBV6-3 with TRBJ2-7, with D perhaps matching TRBD2 (6 bases). The germline CDR1 and CDR2 sequences are MNHEY and SVGEGT. V lost 7 bases and J 6 bases, leaving 13 bases between the germline ends. The CDR3 sequence is 12 residues long. The CDR3 DNA sequence: TGTGCCAGCAAAGGGCTAGCGCTCGAGCAGTACTTC. Translation gives CASKGLALEQYF.

This sequence joins TRBV28 and TRBJ1-5; 7 positions agree with TRBD1. J lost 3 bases, V lost 4 bases, and 3 bases had no gene match. The CDR3 contains 14 residues. CDR1 is MDHEN and CDR2 is SYDVKM in the germline V gene. This chain's CDR3 is CASSSTGNNQPQHF. CDR3 in DNA: TGTGCCAGCAGTTCGACAGGGAACAATCAGCCCCAGCATTTT.

The CDR3 sequence: CASSLGVSVRGNEQFF. The CDR3 DNA follows: TGTGCCAGCAGCTTAGGAGTTAGCGTTAGAGGTAATGAGCAGTTCTTC. The gene calls are TRBV7-8 and TRBJ2-1, with D perhaps matching TRBD2 (5 bases). Trimming took off 1 base at V and 7 bases at J, with 17 bases between the two ends. Germline V gives CDR1 SGHVS, CDR2 FQNEAQ. The length of the CDR3 is 16 residues.

The chain links TRBV4-3 to TRBJ2-2; 13 positions agree with TRBD2. V gave up 0 bases and J gave up 0 bases; unmatched junction bases: 4. Per germline, CDR1 LGHNA and CDR2 YSLEER. The CDR3 loop spans 19 amino acids. CDR3 amino acids: CASSQDTSGRAPNTGELFF. The CDR3 DNA reads as TGCGCCAGCAGCCAAGACACTAGCGGGAGGGCCCCGAACACCGGGGAGCTGTTTTTT.

The rearrangement joins TRBV27 to TRBJ2-5; D may be TRBD2 (6 bases). V was cut by 4 bases and J by 3 bases, with 9 bases left in between. This CDR3 has 13 residues. Germline V gene sequence: CDR1 MNHEY, CDR2 SMNVEV (reference sequence). CDR3 region: CASSYWGEETQYF. CDR3 sequence (DNA): TGTGCCAGCAGTTATTGGGGGGAAGAGACCCAGTACTTC.

This clonotype was observed a single time. V usage is TRBV7-8 and J usage is TRBJ2-2; D not certain. Trimming cost V 7 bases and J 2 bases, with 11 bases left between them. Germline assignment: CDR1 SGHVS and CDR2 FQNEAQ. The CDR3 consists of 14 residues. CDR3 sequence: CASTVGRNTGELFF. CDR3 coding DNA: TGTGCCAGCACCGTTGGGCGCAACACCGGGGAGCTGTTTTTT.

This rearrangement joins TRBV10-3 to TRBJ1-1; no clear D gene. Trimming removed 0 bases at V and 1 base at J, with 6 bases between. The CDR3 runs 14 residues. Germline V gene data show CDR1 as ENHRY and CDR2 as SYGVKD. The chain's CDR3 is CAISESKGNTEAFF. In DNA form, the CDR3 reads TGTGCCATCAGTGAGTCAAAAGGGAACACTGAAGCTTTCTTT.

This sequence joins TRBV20-1 and TRBJ1-3; no clear D gene. V lost 3 bases, J lost 2 bases, and 11 bases lay in between. CDR3 length equals 14 residues. Germline V gene data show CDR1 as DFQATT and CDR2 as SNEGSKA (reference sequence). In nucleotides, the CDR3 is TGCAGTGCTAGTGCAGAGCGGCCTGGAAACACCATATATTTT. This codes for CSASAERPGNTIYF.